These T cell receptor beta chains were read from a single sample in a study of blood T cell repertoires in COVID-19. Some clones are missing from TCRdb's copy, which holds only in-frame ones; the method was immunoSEQ multiplex PCR. The sample lists roughly 17,000 clones; around 80% were seen once. Material for sequencing was peripheral blood. The receptors come from a man in his 60s with active or convalescent COVID-19. CDR3s include the opening cysteine and the closing phenylalanine or tryptophan. The D gene is left open where the match is weak. Size is omitted from some rows. Given values are once, few, many or a class for expanded clones.

CDR3aa | CDR3nt | j_gene | v_gene | d_gene | abundance
CASSSPPGGSTGELFF | TGTGCCAGCAGCTCACCTCCAGGGGGCTCTACCGGGGAGCTGTTTTTT | TRBJ2-2 | TRBV7-9 | TRBD1 | NA
CASSFLGDSNQPQHF | TGTGCCAGCAGCTTCCTCGGGGATAGCAATCAGCCCCAGCATTTT | TRBJ1-5 | TRBV5-5 | NA | NA
CASLSGTSGEEQFF | TGTGCCAGCTTATCCGGGACTAGCGGGGAGGAGCAGTTCTTC | TRBJ2-1 | TRBV18 | TRBD2 | few
CASTGQFKNTEAFF | TGTGCCAGCACCGGACAGTTCAAAAACACTGAAGCTTTCTTT | TRBJ1-1 | TRBV6-5 | NA | NA
CASSRSTGGEGYTF | TGTGCCAGCAGCAGAAGTACAGGGGGCGAGGGCTACACCTTC | TRBJ1-2 | TRBV11-2 | TRBD1 | NA
CASSVSAGGNTGELFF | TGTGCCAGCAGCGTATCAGCGGGGGGGAACACCGGGGAGCTGTTTTTT | TRBJ2-2 | TRBV9 | TRBD2 | NA
CASSSYGGEQFF | TGTGCCAGCAGCTCGTACGGGGGTGAGCAGTTCTTC | TRBJ2-1 | TRBV7-2 | NA | NA
CASSQDQLGIGELFF | TGTGCCAGCAGCCAAGATCAACTCGGTATCGGGGAGCTGTTTTTT | TRBJ2-2 | TRBV3-1/TRBV3-2 | NA | NA
CASSELDRSYIQYF | TGTGCCAGCAGTGAACTGGACAGGTCATACATTCAGTACTTC | TRBJ2-4 | TRBV6-1 | TRBD1 | NA
CSVRDTDSNQPQHF | TGCAGCGTCCGCGACACCGATAGCAATCAGCCCCAGCATTTT | TRBJ1-5 | TRBV29-1 | NA | few
CASSLNLSSNQPQHF | TGCGCCAGCAGTTTGAACCTGAGCAGCAATCAGCCCCAGCATTTT | TRBJ1-5 | TRBV10-1 | NA | NA
CASSEDRGHPSF | TGTGCCAGCAGTGAAGATCGGGGACACCCCTCCTTC | TRBJ2-7 | TRBV2 | NA | NA
CASSFGRGVFYEQYF | TGTGCCAGCAGCTTCGGGAGGGGCGTGTTCTACGAGCAGTACTTC | TRBJ2-7 | TRBV5-6 | TRBD2 | NA
CASSRGTPGQLPTFF | TGTGCCAGCAGTCGGGGCACACCGGGACAGCTTCCTACGTTCTTC | TRBJ1-2 | TRBV27 | TRBD1 | NA
CASSPTELPGGYTF | TGTGCCAGCAGCCCGACAGAGCTTCCCGGAGGCTACACCTTC | TRBJ1-2 | TRBV7-9 | NA | NA
CASRLTGGREKLFF | TGTGCCAGCAGACTGACAGGGGGCCGTGAAAAACTGTTTTTT | TRBJ1-4 | TRBV6-6 | TRBD1 | once
CASSLSTGGYSGNTIYF | TGTGCCAGCAGCTTAAGCACAGGGGGCTACTCTGGAAACACCATATATTTT | TRBJ1-3 | TRBV7-6 | TRBD1 | NA
CASSLGQGAQQETQYF | TGTGCCAGCAGCTTGGGGCAGGGGGCGCAGCAAGAGACCCAGTACTTC | TRBJ2-5 | TRBV5-4 | TRBD1 | NA
CASSLRQQDMNTEAFF | TGCGCCAGCAGCTTGCGGCAGCAAGACATGAACACTGAAGCTTTCTTT | TRBJ1-1 | TRBV5-1 | NA | NA
CASSQGGVLRQADTQYF | TGTGCCAGCAGCCAAGGCGGAGTCTTACGGCAAGCAGATACGCAGTATTTT | TRBJ2-3 | TRBV14 | NA | NA
CASTTRRTGEGTGELFF | TGTGCCAGCACCACCCGGCGGACAGGGGAGGGGACCGGGGAGCTGTTTTTT | TRBJ2-2 | TRBV7-6 | TRBD1 | NA
CASIESGGDGEQFF | TGTGCCAGCATCGAGAGCGGGGGGGACGGTGAGCAGTTCTTC | TRBJ2-1 | TRBV6-5 | TRBD2 | NA
CASSLDDRGYSYEQYF | TGTGCCAGCAGCTTAGATGACAGGGGGTACTCCTACGAGCAGTACTTC | TRBJ2-7 | TRBV7-9 | TRBD1 | NA
CASRTGTSYEQYF | TGTGCCAGCCGGACCGGGACTAGCTACGAGCAGTACTTC | TRBJ2-7 | TRBV2 | TRBD2 | medium-sized
CASSDSAGYGYTF | TGTGCCAGCAGTGACTCGGCAGGCTATGGCTACACCTTC | TRBJ1-2 | TRBV6-4 | NA | few
CASTLPTGDSNQPQHF | TGTGCCAGCACCCTCCCAACGGGGGACAGCAATCAGCCCCAGCATTTT | TRBJ1-5 | TRBV2 | NA | few
CASSLKGALGYTF | TGTGCCAGCAGTTTAAAGGGGGCGCTTGGCTACACCTTC | TRBJ1-2 | TRBV27 | TRBD1 | NA
CAWDTGGPDTGELFF | TGTGCCTGGGATACGGGGGGGCCGGACACCGGGGAGCTGTTTTTT | TRBJ2-2 | TRBV30 | TRBD2 | NA
CAWSQGSNQPQHF | TGTGCCTGGTCCCAGGGATCTAATCAGCCCCAGCATTTT | TRBJ1-5 | TRBV30 | NA | NA
CASSQGGAGGPPTDTQYF | TGTGCCAGCAGCCAAGGTGGAGCGGGGGGCCCCCCCACAGATACGCAGTATTTT | TRBJ2-3 | TRBV3-1/TRBV3-2 | TRBD2 | NA
CASSLGAGVSVTQYF | TGCGCCAGCAGCTTGGGAGCGGGGGTATCTGTTACGCAGTATTTT | TRBJ2-3 | TRBV5-1 | TRBD2 | NA
CAWTVGSSGNTIYF | TGTGCCTGGACGGTGGGGAGCTCTGGAAACACCATATATTTT | TRBJ1-3 | TRBV30 | NA | NA
CASSPRRGPATNEKLFF | TGTGCCAGCAGCCCCAGGAGAGGGCCTGCAACTAATGAAAAACTGTTTTTT | TRBJ1-4 | TRBV28 | NA | NA
CAWSPIGENTIYF | TGTGCCTGGAGTCCCATAGGAGAAAACACCATATATTTT | TRBJ1-3 | TRBV30 | NA | few
CASSLMGGRPNTGELFF | TGTGCCAGCAGCTTAATGGGAGGCAGGCCGAACACCGGGGAGCTGTTTTTT | TRBJ2-2 | TRBV11-2 | NA | NA
CASSAGTSGRAVYNEQFF | TGTGCCAGCAGCGCTGGGACTAGCGGGAGGGCCGTGTACAATGAGCAGTTCTTC | TRBJ2-1 | TRBV11-2 | TRBD2 | medium-sized
CASSVVSGVNNEQFF | TGTGCCAGCAGCGTGGTTTCGGGGGTGAACAATGAGCAGTTCTTC | TRBJ2-1 | TRBV9 | NA | NA
CSAKKSGEKLFF | TGCAGCGCCAAAAAATCGGGGGAAAAACTGTTTTTT | TRBJ1-4 | TRBV29-1 | NA | NA
CASSDHGVGANTGELFF | TGTGCCAGCAGTGACCACGGGGTCGGGGCGAACACCGGGGAGCTGTTTTTT | TRBJ2-2 | TRBV6-4 | NA | NA
CSASPGLGYNEQFF | TGCAGTGCTAGTCCGGGACTAGGCTACAATGAGCAGTTCTTC | TRBJ2-1 | TRBV20-1 | TRBD2 | once
CASSLTGTPSTGELFF | TGTGCCAGCAGCTTAACTGGGACTCCCTCCACCGGGGAGCTGTTTTTT | TRBJ2-2 | TRBV7-3 | NA | NA
CASSPGGGQGISEQYF | TGTGCCAGCAGCCCTGGGGGAGGACAAGGGATTAGCGAGCAGTACTTC | TRBJ2-7 | TRBV3-1/TRBV3-2 | NA | NA
CASSGGVNQPQHF | TGTGCCAGCAGTGGGGGGGTAAATCAGCCCCAGCATTTT | TRBJ1-5 | TRBV2 | NA | NA
CASSLKGQVDEKLFF | TGCGCCAGCAGCTTGAAGGGACAGGTGGATGAAAAACTGTTTTTT | TRBJ1-4 | TRBV5-1 | TRBD1 | NA
CASSVAGTSGPEQFF | TGTGCCAGCAGCGTCGCCGGGACTAGCGGGCCCGAGCAGTTCTTC | TRBJ2-1 | TRBV11-3 | TRBD2 | few
CASSTDSYEQYF | TGTGCCAGCAGCACAGACAGCTACGAGCAGTACTTC | TRBJ2-7 | TRBV5-4 | NA | few
CASSWGQGNNQPQHF | TGTGCCAGCAGCTGGGGACAGGGAAACAATCAGCCCCAGCATTTT | TRBJ1-5 | TRBV5-8 | TRBD1 | NA